This T cell receptor beta chain originates from a study of T cell repertoires and HLA-DP antigens. The CDR3 consists of 17 residues. The germline gives CDR1 MNHEY, CDR2 SMNVEV (reference sequence). V was clipped by 6 bases and J by 3 bases; unmatched bases: 14. Measured with immunoSEQ multiplex PCR; TCRdb has only the in-frame clones, and not every one. Seen here are some 110,000 clones, more than 85% observed once, and the top ten hold 0.25% to 0.3%. In this sample, this clone turned up once. Its antigen is not known. Regarding the study as a whole: Antigen presentation used HeLa cells, with total CD4+ cells responding.

The TCR sequence derives from a woman under 30 in good health and CMV-seronegative. The sequenced sample was CD4+ T cells from PBMCs. The chain combines TRBV27 with TRBJ2-3; 8 bases are shared with TRBD1. CDR3 loop: CASRGTGLLMGTDTQYF. The DNA for the CDR3 is TGTGCCAGCAGGGGGACAGGTCTGTTGATGGGAACAGATACGCAGTATTTT.